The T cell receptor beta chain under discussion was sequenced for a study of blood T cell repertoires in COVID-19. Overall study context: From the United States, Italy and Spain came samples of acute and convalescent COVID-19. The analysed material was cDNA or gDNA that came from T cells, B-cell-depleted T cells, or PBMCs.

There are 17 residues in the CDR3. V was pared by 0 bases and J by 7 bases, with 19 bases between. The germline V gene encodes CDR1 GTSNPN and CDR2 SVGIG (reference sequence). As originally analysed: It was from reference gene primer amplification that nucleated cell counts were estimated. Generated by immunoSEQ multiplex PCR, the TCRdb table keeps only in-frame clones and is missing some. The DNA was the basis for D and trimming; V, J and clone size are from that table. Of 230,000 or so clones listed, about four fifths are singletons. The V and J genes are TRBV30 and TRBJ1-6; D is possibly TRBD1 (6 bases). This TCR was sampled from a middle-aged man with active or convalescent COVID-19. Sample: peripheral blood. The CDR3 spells CAWSVTRPGVRNSPLHF. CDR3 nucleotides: TGTGCCTGGAGTGTAACCCGCCCAGGGGTCCGGAATTCACCCCTCCACTTT. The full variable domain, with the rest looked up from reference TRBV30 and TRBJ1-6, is SQTIHQWPATLVQPVGSPLSLECTVEGTSNPNLYWYRQAAGRGLQLLFYSVGIGQISSEVPQNLSASRPQDRQFILSSKKLLLSDSGFYLCAWSVTRPGVRNSPLHFGNGTRLTVT.